The entry below gives a single TCR beta chain sequence along with its context. Its specificity is unknown. Germline CDR1 reads MDHEN; CDR2 reads SYDVKM. V lost 8 bases, J lost 3 bases, and 10 bases lay in between. The CDR3 runs 12 residues. Graves' hyperthyroidism is called stable when ophthalmopathy does not progress within 18 months. Exclusion of a patient resulted from uncontrolled infection, other autoimmune disease, pregnancy or lactation. The TCR beta CDR3 regions underwent amplification using RNA transcripts as the source. Carried out on the TCR CDR3, a first-round RT-PCR used the HTBI primer set. TCRdb reanalysed the multiplex PCR reads using MiXCR and keeps one entry per CDR3 protein. In the table there are over 700,000 distinct CDR3 sequences, around 40% of which are singletons. These data originate in a study of T cells in Graves' hyperthyroidism and ophthalmopathy. Study results and caveats: Before onset, ophthalmopathy was predicted by the model a median about six months earlier.

Sequencing was done on a sample of blood. The TCR sequence derives from a woman aged 40 to 49 with Graves' hyperthyroidism. The chain employs TRBV28 and TRBJ1-1; D is unclear. CDR3 in amino acids: CASLARDTEAFF. The DNA for the CDR3 is TGTGCCAGCCTTGCTCGGGACACTGAAGCTTTCTTT.